These 11 T cell receptor beta chains share one sample of origin, sequenced in a study of blood T cell repertoires in COVID-19. The table came from immunoSEQ multiplex PCR; TCRdb's copy has only in-frame clones and leaves some out. This sample yields fewer than 500,000 clones, of which roughly nine tenths are seen a single time; 0.65% to 0.9% belongs to the top ten. The sample was PBMCs or T cells enriched from blood (not recorded which). The receptors were gathered from a woman younger than 30 who had recovered from COVID-19.

Note on this clone: The same CDR3 arises from other DNA sequences in this sample as well. The chain joins TRBV5-4 to TRBJ1-1; weak D call: TRBD1 (6 bases). The CDR3 sequence is 13 residues long. V dropped 4 bases and J dropped 2 bases, with 9 bases sitting between them. The V gene's germline CDR1 is SGHNT and CDR2 YYREEE (reference sequence). CDR3 DNA sequence: TGTGCCAGCAGCCTGGACAGTAACACTGAAGCTTTCTTT. This encodes CASSLDSNTEAFF. Complete variable domain (other parts from reference TRBV5-4 and TRBJ1-1): ETGVTQSPTHLIKTRGQQVTLRCSSQSGHNTVSWYQQALGQGPQFIFQYYREEENGRGNFPPRFSGLQFPNYSSELNVNALELDDSALYLCASSLDSNTEAFFGQGTRLTVV.

V gene TRBV7-8 combines with J gene TRBJ2-7; 11 nucleotides agree with TRBD1. The CDR3 totals 16 residues. Per the germline V gene, CDR1 is SGHVS and CDR2 is FQNEAQ. Unmatched junction bases numbered 7, after V lost 3 bases and J lost 3 bases. CDR3 in amino acids: CASSLPGGTGGYEQYF. Here the CDR3 DNA reads TGTGCCAGCAGCTTGCCCGGTGGGACAGGGGGCTACGAGCAGTACTTC.

The CDR3 DNA follows: TGTGCCAGCAGCTTAACTGCAACAGGCTACGAGCAGTACTTC. Translating it yields CASSLTATGYEQYF. V usage is TRBV7-3 and J usage is TRBJ2-7, with D possibly TRBD1 on 5 matching bases. Germline V lookup: CDR1 SGHTA, CDR2 FQGTGA. The CDR3 covers 14 residues. The V and J ends lost 0 bases and 3 bases respectively, with 9 bases between them.

This clone came up a few times. The rearrangement uses TRBV7-2 and TRBJ1-4, with a tentative D call TRBD1 (5 bases). The length of the CDR3 is 15 residues. V gave up 5 bases and J gave up 8 bases, with 18 bases separating them. Germline CDR1 and CDR2: SGHTA and FQGNSA. The CDR3 nucleotides are TGTGCCAGCAGCCCCGGCGGGGCTGGGGAGGAAAAACTGTTTTTT. Translating it yields CASSPGGAGEEKLFF. The full variable domain, completed using reference TRBV7-2 and TRBJ1-4, is GAGVSQSPSNKVTEKGKDVELRCDPISGHTALYWYRQSLGQGLEFLIYFQGNSAPDKSGLPSDRFSAERTGGSVSTLTIQRTQQEDSAVYLCASSPGGAGEEKLFFGSGTQLSVL.

The rearrangement uses TRBV25-1 and TRBJ2-3; D unresolved. CDR1 is MGHDK, CDR2 SYGVNS, per germline. This CDR3 has 15 amino acids. The ends were cut back, 0 bases at V and 6 bases at J, with 13 bases in the middle. The CDR3 region is CASSEYKDSLDTQYF. CDR3 bases: TGTGCCAGCAGTGAATATAAAGACTCTTTGGATACGCAGTATTTT.

V is TRBV18 and J is TRBJ1-4; 7 bases map to TRBD1. J lost 5 bases, V lost 0 bases, and 3 bases had no gene match. Germline assignment: CDR1 KGHSH and CDR2 LQKENI. The CDR3 spans 15 residues. The CDR3 region is CASSPPGQRNEKLFF. The CDR3 nucleotides read TGTGCCAGCTCACCACCGGGACAGCGCAATGAAAAACTGTTTTTT.

The V and J genes are TRBV10-3 and TRBJ1-2; D may be TRBD1 (6 bases). CDR1 and CDR2 (germline): ENHRY, SYGVKD. The length of the CDR3 is 12 residues. The germline V and J ends were trimmed by 6 bases and 7 bases, with 12 bases remaining between them. CDR3 sequence reads: CAIRTQGGGYTF. CDR3 nucleotide sequence: TGTGCCATCAGGACACAAGGGGGTGGCTACACCTTC.

CDR3 sequence (DNA): TGTGCCAGCAGCTCCTTAGGGACACCGGGGAATTCACCCCTCCACTTT. Its translation is CASSSLGTPGNSPLHF. This chain joins TRBV5-6 and TRBJ1-6; TRBD1 is a possible D gene (6 bases). The CDR3 is 16 residues long. Trimming took off 3 bases at V and 7 bases at J, with 17 bases between the two ends. In germline, CDR1 is SGHDT, CDR2 YYEEEE.

The chain combines TRBV11-3 with TRBJ2-2; 8 nucleotides line up with TRBD2. CDR3 length: 15 amino acids. Looked up from germline, CDR1 is SGHNT and CDR2 is YENEEA. With V trimmed by 5 bases and J by 1 base, 3 bases remained unmatched. The CDR3 loop is CASSLSGGNTGELFF. CDR3 nucleotides: TGTGCCAGCAGCCTAAGCGGGGGGAACACCGGGGAGCTGTTTTTT.

The chain combines TRBV6-5 with TRBJ1-4; D is ambiguous. The germline CDR1 and CDR2 sequences are MNHEY and SVGAGI. This CDR3 is built from 13 residues. Trimming cost V 6 bases and J 5 bases, with 10 bases left between them. The CDR3 reads CASRQEENEKLFF. The CDR3 DNA reads TGTGCCAGCAGGCAAGAGGAGAATGAAAAACTGTTTTTT.

The gene calls are TRBV4-1 and TRBJ1-4; the D is unclear. The CDR3 runs 11 residues. Germline loops: CDR1 MGHRA, CDR2 YSYEKL. Trimming shortened V by 4 bases and J by 12 bases, and 9 bases separated the two germline ends. CDR3 protein: CASSPGKELFF. The CDR3, as DNA: TGCGCCAGCAGCCCGGGAAAGGAACTGTTTTTT.